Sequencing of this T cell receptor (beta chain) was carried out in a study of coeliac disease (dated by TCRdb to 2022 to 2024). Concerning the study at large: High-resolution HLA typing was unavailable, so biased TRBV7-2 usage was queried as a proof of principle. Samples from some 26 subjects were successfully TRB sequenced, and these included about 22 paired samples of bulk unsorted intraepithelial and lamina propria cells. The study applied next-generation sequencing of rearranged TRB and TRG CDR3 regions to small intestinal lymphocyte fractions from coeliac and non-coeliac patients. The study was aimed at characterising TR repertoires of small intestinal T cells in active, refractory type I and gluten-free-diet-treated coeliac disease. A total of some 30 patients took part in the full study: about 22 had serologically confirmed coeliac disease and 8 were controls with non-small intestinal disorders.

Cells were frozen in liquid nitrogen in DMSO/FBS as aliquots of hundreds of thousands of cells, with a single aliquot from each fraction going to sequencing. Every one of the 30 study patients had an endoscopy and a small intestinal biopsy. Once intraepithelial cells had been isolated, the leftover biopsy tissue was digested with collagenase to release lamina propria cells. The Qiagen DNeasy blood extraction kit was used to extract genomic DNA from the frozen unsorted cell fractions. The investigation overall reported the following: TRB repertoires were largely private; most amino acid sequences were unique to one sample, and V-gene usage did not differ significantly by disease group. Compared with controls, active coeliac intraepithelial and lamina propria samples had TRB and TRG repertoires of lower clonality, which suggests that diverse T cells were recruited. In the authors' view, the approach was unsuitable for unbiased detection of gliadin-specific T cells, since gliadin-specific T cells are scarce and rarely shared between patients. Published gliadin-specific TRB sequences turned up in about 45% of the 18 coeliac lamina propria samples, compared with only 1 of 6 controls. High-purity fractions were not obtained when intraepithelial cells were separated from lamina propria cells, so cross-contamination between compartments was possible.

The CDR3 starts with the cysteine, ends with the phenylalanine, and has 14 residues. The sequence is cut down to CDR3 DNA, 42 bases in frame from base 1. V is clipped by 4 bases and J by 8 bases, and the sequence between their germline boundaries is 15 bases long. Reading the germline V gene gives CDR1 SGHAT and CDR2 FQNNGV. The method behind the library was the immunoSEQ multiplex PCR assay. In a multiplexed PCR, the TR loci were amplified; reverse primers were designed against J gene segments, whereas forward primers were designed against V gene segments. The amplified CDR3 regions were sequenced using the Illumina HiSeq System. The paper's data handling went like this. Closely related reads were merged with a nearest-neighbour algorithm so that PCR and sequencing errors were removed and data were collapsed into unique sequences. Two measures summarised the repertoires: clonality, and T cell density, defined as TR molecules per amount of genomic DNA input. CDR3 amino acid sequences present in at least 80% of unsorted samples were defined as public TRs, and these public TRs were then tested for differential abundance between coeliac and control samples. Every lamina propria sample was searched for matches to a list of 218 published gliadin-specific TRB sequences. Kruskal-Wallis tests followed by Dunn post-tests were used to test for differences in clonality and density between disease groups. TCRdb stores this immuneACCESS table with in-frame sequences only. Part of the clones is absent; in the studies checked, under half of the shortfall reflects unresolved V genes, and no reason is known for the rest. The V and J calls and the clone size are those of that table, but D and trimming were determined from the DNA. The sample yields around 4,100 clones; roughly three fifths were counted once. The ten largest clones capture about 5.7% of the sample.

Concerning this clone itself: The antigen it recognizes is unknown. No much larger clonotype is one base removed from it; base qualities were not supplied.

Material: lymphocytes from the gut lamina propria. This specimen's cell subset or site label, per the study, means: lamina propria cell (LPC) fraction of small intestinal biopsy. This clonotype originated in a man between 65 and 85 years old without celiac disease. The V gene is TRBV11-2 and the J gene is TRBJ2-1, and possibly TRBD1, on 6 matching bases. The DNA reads TGTGCCAGCAGCTACCTGACAGGAAAGGATGAGCAGTTCTTC. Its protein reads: CASSYLTGKDEQFF.